These 30 T cell receptor beta chains originate from one sample sequenced in a study of shared clonotypes between healthy human individuals. Clones were read by immunoSEQ multiplex PCR, and TCRdb kept only the in-frame ones, dropping some. The repertoire holds around 100,000 clones, with less than 80% as singletons. The material sequenced was memory CD8+ T cells sorted from blood. Subset specified: CD45RO+ cells pooled with CCR7-negative TemRA cells. These receptors all come from a man younger than 40 in good health.

The rearrangement links TRBV19 to TRBJ2-1; 9 nucleotides match TRBD2. From germline, CDR1 is LNHDA and CDR2 SQIVND (reference sequence). V lost 4 bases, J lost 8 bases, and 15 bases stayed unmatched. The CDR3 extends over 17 amino acids. CDR3 in amino acids: CASSTPRLREGRYEQFF. In nucleotides, the CDR3 is TGTGCCAGTAGTACACCCCGTCTGCGGGAGGGCCGTTATGAGCAGTTCTTC. The whole variable domain, filled in from reference TRBV19 and TRBJ2-1, reads DGGITQSPKYLFRKEGQNVTLSCEQNLNHDAMYWYRQDPGQGLRLIYYSQIVNDFQKGDIAEGYSVSREKKESFPLTVTSAQKNPTAFYLCASSTPRLREGRYEQFFGPGTRLTVL.

This chain links TRBV28 with TRBJ2-1; 9 nucleotides agree with TRBD1. This CDR3 is 16 amino acids long. The junction had 7 bases not matched to a gene; V was cut back by 7 bases and J by 0 bases. Germline loops: CDR1 MDHEN, CDR2 SYDVKM. CDR3 in DNA: TGTGCCAGCACCCCCCTGGACAGGGGCTCCTACAATGAGCAGTTCTTC. The encoded protein is CASTPLDRGSYNEQFF.

This clone was seen a few times. The chain recombines TRBV5-1 with TRBJ1-1; TRBD1 matches at 9 bases. The junction had 16 bases not matched to a gene; V was cut back by 1 base and J by 0 bases. Germline V lookup: CDR1 SGHRS, CDR2 YFSETQ. This CDR3 is 20 amino acids long. In DNA, the CDR3 is TGCGCCAGCAGCTTGCGTTGGGACAGGGCCCCCTCTGGCATGAACACTGAAGCTTTCTTT. Encoded protein: CASSLRWDRAPSGMNTEAFF.

This clone was found once. CDR3 amino acids: CASSTQDGLPYEQYF. The CDR3 coding sequence is TGTGCCAGTAGTACCCAGGACGGTCTTCCCTACGAGCAGTACTTC. This chain uses TRBV19 with TRBJ2-7; D gene unclear. Germline V lookup: CDR1 LNHDA, CDR2 SQIVND (reference sequence). The V end lost 4 bases, the J end lost 2 bases, and 15 bases lay between the germline ends. This CDR3 has 15 amino acids.

V gene TRBV7-9 combines with J gene TRBJ2-7; TRBD2 aligns across 7 bases. The CDR3 length is 15 residues. CDR1 and CDR2 from the germline V gene are SEHNR and FQNEAQ (reference sequence). V lost 1 base, J lost 3 bases, and 6 bases stayed unmatched. CDR3 sequence: CASSLVRASGYEQYF. The CDR3, as DNA: TGTGCCAGCAGCTTAGTCAGGGCTAGCGGCTACGAGCAGTACTTC.

The chain employs TRBV6-1 and TRBJ1-2, with TRBD1 as a possible D gene (6 bases). Germline-derived CDR1 and CDR2 are MNHNS and SASEGT. The CDR3 has 18 residues. The V and J ends lost 0 bases and 1 base respectively, with 18 bases between them. In DNA, the CDR3 is TGTGCCAGCAGTGAAGCGGGGCCAGGGGAACTCTATAACTATGGCTACACCTTC. It specifies CASSEAGPGELYNYGYTF.

The chain recombines TRBV19 with TRBJ2-3; D ambiguous. The germline CDR1 and CDR2 sequences are LNHDA and SQIVND (reference sequence). CDR3 length: 15 amino acids. Trimming removed 3 bases at V and 0 bases at J, with 10 bases between. CDR3: CASSIVGTSTDTQYF. CDR3 DNA sequence: TGTGCCAGTAGTATCGTCGGTACTAGCACAGATACGCAGTATTTT.

The chain joins TRBV5-4 to TRBJ2-4; 10 bases line up with TRBD1. Germline V CDR1 and CDR2: SGHNT, YYREEE (reference sequence). V was clipped by 3 bases and J by 6 bases; unmatched bases: 18. The CDR3 loop spans 19 amino acids. In nucleotides, the CDR3 is TGTGCCAGCAGCTCTTTCACCGGGACAGGGGTTTTGTGGGGAAACATTCAGTACTTC. Protein product: CASSSFTGTGVLWGNIQYF.

On this clone itself: The same CDR3 also results from other DNA sequences found in this sample. The chain is built from TRBV2 and TRBJ1-5; D uncertain. Trimming pared 5 bases from V and 2 bases from J, leaving 10 bases between. Per germline, CDR1 SNHLY and CDR2 FYNNEI. The CDR3 covers 14 residues. Here the CDR3 reads CASSLGQGNQPQHF. The CDR3 DNA is TGTGCCAGCAGTTTAGGGCAGGGCAATCAGCCCCAGCATTTT.

The sample holds many counts of this clone. The rearrangement uses TRBV19 and TRBJ2-1, with 8 bases fitting TRBD2. CDR1 LNHDA and CDR2 SQIVND come from the germline V gene (reference sequence). The CDR3 contains 15 residues. V was pared by 5 bases and J by 6 bases, with 9 bases of the junction left unmatched. In DNA, the CDR3 is TGTGCCAGTAGTGCGGGCAGCGGGAGCCTCAATGAGCAGTTCTTC. This gives the protein CASSAGSGSLNEQFF.

V gene TRBV7-8 combines with J gene TRBJ2-5, with a weak D call TRBD1 (6 bases). TRBJ2-7 explains the end of the DNA better; the J call may be wrong. The CDR3 runs to 15 residues. Germline V gene data show CDR1 as SGHVS and CDR2 as FQNEAQ. CDR3 sequence (DNA): TGTGCCAGCAGCTTAGGCCCAGGGGAGTCCTACGAGCAGTACTTC. It specifies CASSLGPGESYEQYF.

V usage is TRBV6-6 and J usage is TRBJ1-4; no firm D call. The CDR3 extends over 14 amino acids. CDR1 is MNHNY, CDR2 SVGAGI, per germline (reference sequence). Trimming removed 2 bases from V and 0 bases from J, with 4 bases in between. CDR3 DNA sequence: TGTGCCAGCAGTTACACTGCAACTAATGAAAAACTGTTTTTT. Protein sequence: CASSYTATNEKLFF.

This clone was found many times. The chain is built from TRBV4-2 and TRBJ2-3; no definite D call. The CDR3 is 16 residues long. Germline V gene lookup returns CDR1 LGHNA and CDR2 YNFKEQ. Trimming took off 0 bases at V and 1 base at J, with 11 bases between the two ends. CDR3 DNA: TGTGCCAGCAGCCAAGATCTAGGCGGTGGCACAGATACGCAGTATTTT. This codes for CASSQDLGGGTDTQYF.

V is TRBV4-3 and J is TRBJ1-2, with D perhaps TRBD1 (6 bases). Germline lookup yields CDR1 LGHNA and CDR2 YSLEER. Trimming stripped 2 bases from V and 7 bases from J, with 14 bases between. The CDR3 contains 14 residues. The CDR3 loop is CASSQIGGQFGYTF. CDR3 nucleotide sequence: TGCGCCAGCAGCCAAATAGGAGGACAGTTTGGCTACACCTTC.

The J gene is TRBJ2-7, the V gene TRBV5-1; weak D call: TRBD2 (6 bases). CDR3 length equals 15 residues. The germline CDR1 and CDR2 sequences are SGHRS and YFSETQ. Trimming stripped 0 bases from V and 4 bases from J, with 14 bases between. CDR3 in amino acids: CASSLERLVSYEQYF. For the CDR3, the DNA is TGCGCCAGCAGCTTGGAGCGACTAGTATCATACGAGCAGTACTTC.

The table lists this clone with a few counts. This chain uses TRBV4-3 with TRBJ2-1, with a tentative D call TRBD2 (6 bases). CDR3 length: 16 amino acids. The V end lost 0 bases, the J end lost 4 bases, and 13 bases lay between the germline ends. Germline values: CDR1 LGHNA, CDR2 YSLEER. The CDR3 loop is CASSQDASEAYNEQFF. In DNA form, the CDR3 reads TGCGCCAGCAGCCAAGATGCTAGCGAGGCTTACAATGAGCAGTTCTTC.

This chain joins TRBV19 and TRBJ1-2; D is possibly TRBD1 (5 bases). Germline CDR1 reads LNHDA; CDR2 reads SQIVND (reference sequence). The ends were cut back, 5 bases at V and 3 bases at J, with 10 bases in the middle. The CDR3 runs to 13 residues. The CDR3 nucleotides read TGTGCCAGTAGTCGGGGGGTTGACTATGGCTACACCTTC. Its translation: CASSRGVDYGYTF.

The gene calls are TRBV6-6 and TRBJ2-3, with a possible D match to TRBD2 (5 bases). The V end was cut by 0 bases, the J end by 0 bases, with 10 bases between. The CDR3 runs 16 residues. In germline, CDR1 is MNHNY, CDR2 SVGAGI (reference sequence). In nucleotides, the CDR3 is TGTGCCAGCAGTTACTCCCGGGAAGTGAGCACAGATACGCAGTATTTT. Translation gives CASSYSREVSTDTQYF.

The CDR3 is CASSDGTGIETQYF. The CDR3 DNA follows: TGTGCCAGCAGTGACGGGACAGGGATAGAGACCCAGTACTTC. The rearrangement joins TRBV2 to TRBJ2-5, with TRBD1 matching over 9 bases. After removal of 3 bases from V and 4 bases from J, the junction contained 3 bases not matched to a gene. CDR1 is SNHLY and CDR2 is FYNNEI in the germline V gene. The CDR3 contains 14 residues.

The CDR3 DNA is TGTGCCAGCAGCCCGCACGACTCTGGAAACACCATATATTTT. It yields the protein CASSPHDSGNTIYF. The rearrangement uses TRBV2 and TRBJ1-3, with D unresolved. This CDR3 spans 14 amino acids. Germline CDR1 is SNHLY and CDR2 is FYNNEI. The V end lost 6 bases, the J end lost 0 bases, and 9 bases lay between the germline ends.

This chain connects TRBV11-2 to TRBJ2-7; D is perhaps TRBD2 (6 bases). V was pared by 7 bases and J by 3 bases, with 16 bases between. Germline CDR1 is SGHAT and CDR2 is FQNNGV. This CDR3 contains 14 residues. CDR3 in DNA: TGTGCCAGCACCTGGGGTGGCGGGATCTACGAGCAGTACTTC. Residues: CASTWGGGIYEQYF. Using reference TRBV11-2 and TRBJ2-7 for the parts outside the CDR3, the full variable domain is EAGVAQSPRYKIIEKRQSVAFWCNPISGHATLYWYQQILGQGPKLLIQFQNNGVVDDSQLPKDRFSAERLKGVDSTLKIQPAKLEDSAVYLCASTWGGGIYEQYFGPGTRLTVT.

This sequence joins TRBV18 and TRBJ1-5, with D possibly matching TRBD1 (5 bases). The germline CDR1 and CDR2 sequences are KGHSH and LQKENI. The CDR3 sequence is 14 residues long. V shed 3 bases and J shed 6 bases, with 12 bases lying between them. This CDR3 is CASSPTAQGQPQHF. The CDR3, as DNA: TGTGCCAGCTCACCTACCGCCCAGGGTCAGCCCCAGCATTTT.

The V and J genes are TRBV2 and TRBJ1-4, with TRBD1 identical over 7 bases. Unmatched junction bases numbered 10, after V lost 7 bases and J lost 2 bases. The CDR3 is made up of 16 amino acids. Germline CDR1 and CDR2: SNHLY and FYNNEI. In nucleotides, the CDR3 is TGTGCCAGCACTGGTCGACAGGGCGGTACTAATGAAAAACTGTTTTTT. Its protein is CASTGRQGGTNEKLFF.

J is TRBJ2-1 and V is TRBV27; the D gene is possibly TRBD1 (5 bases). Looked up from germline, CDR1 is MNHEY and CDR2 is SMNVEV (reference sequence). The V gene lost 0 bases and the J gene lost 3 bases, with 6 bases spanning the gap. The CDR3 loop spans 14 amino acids. CDR3 DNA: TGTGCCAGCAGTTTATCGGACAACTACAATGAGCAGTTCTTC. Protein sequence: CASSLSDNYNEQFF.

The chain combines TRBV4-3 with TRBJ2-1; TRBD2 matches at 10 bases. Trimming removed 0 bases from V and 4 bases from J; junction bases left unmatched: 0. CDR3 length equals 15 residues. Per the germline V gene, CDR1 is LGHNA and CDR2 is YSLEER. The CDR3 spells CASSQELAGYNEQFF. DNA of the CDR3: TGCGCCAGCAGCCAAGAACTAGCGGGGTACAATGAGCAGTTCTTC.

This clone appeared many times. The chain employs TRBV5-1 and TRBJ2-1; 8 nucleotides agree with TRBD2. The CDR3 covers 16 residues. Germline loops: CDR1 SGHRS, CDR2 YFSETQ. V was clipped by 8 bases and J by 3 bases; unmatched bases: 13. In DNA, the CDR3 is TGCGCCAGTACCCCTAGTGAGCGGGAGTTCTACAATGAGCAGTTCTTC. Amino acids: CASTPSEREFYNEQFF.

The CDR3 nucleotides read TGCGCCAGCAGTGAGTACGGTGATGAGCAGTTCTTC. Translating it yields CASSEYGDEQFF. The chain has TRBV10-1 and TRBJ2-1; D is undetermined. Trimming removed 1 base at V and 8 bases at J, with 6 bases between. Germline V gives CDR1 WNHNN, CDR2 SYGVQD (reference sequence). This CDR3 region has 12 residues.

This chain links TRBV6-1 with TRBJ2-1; 8 nucleotides line up with TRBD1. V lost 10 bases to trimming and J lost 1 base; unmatched junction nucleotides: 6. The CDR3 is made up of 14 amino acids. Looked up from germline, CDR1 is MNHNS and CDR2 is SASEGT. The CDR3 reads CATSTGASYNEQFF. CDR3 nucleotides: TGTGCCACCTCGACAGGGGCGTCCTACAATGAGCAGTTCTTC.

This sequence joins TRBV13 and TRBJ2-6; D is unclear. Germline CDR1 is PRHDT and CDR2 is FYEKMQ (reference sequence). The ends were cut back, 1 base at V and 0 bases at J, with 13 bases in the middle. The CDR3 consists of 18 residues. As DNA, the CDR3 is TGTGCCAGCAGCTTAGTCCCTGATGGCCTCTCTGGGGCCAACGTCCTGACTTTC. This sequence encodes CASSLVPDGLSGANVLTF.

This clone occurred a few times. The chain recombines TRBV27 with TRBJ1-2; D is possibly TRBD1 (6 bases). Trimming removed 1 base from V and 8 bases from J, with 14 bases in between. Germline loops: CDR1 MNHEY, CDR2 SMNVEV (reference sequence). CDR3 size: 14 residues. The CDR3 DNA sequence: TGTGCCAGCAGTTTATACGGCCGGGGGGCAGGCTACACCTTC. This encodes CASSLYGRGAGYTF.